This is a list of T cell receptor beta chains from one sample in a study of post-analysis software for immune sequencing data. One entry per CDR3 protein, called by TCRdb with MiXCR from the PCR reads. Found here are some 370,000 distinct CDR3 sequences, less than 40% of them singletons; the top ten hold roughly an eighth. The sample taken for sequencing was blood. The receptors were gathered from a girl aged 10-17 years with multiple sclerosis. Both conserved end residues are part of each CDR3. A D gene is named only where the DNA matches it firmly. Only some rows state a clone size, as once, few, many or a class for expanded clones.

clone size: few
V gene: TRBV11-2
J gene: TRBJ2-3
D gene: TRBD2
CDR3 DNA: TGTGCCAGCAGCTTAAGAGAGCGGGGGTTCACAGATACGCAGTATTTT
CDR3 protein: CASSLRERGFTDTQYF

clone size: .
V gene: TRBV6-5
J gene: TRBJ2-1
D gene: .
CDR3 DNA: TGTGCCAGCAGTTATCGGCATTACAATGAGCAGTTCTTC
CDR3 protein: CASSYRHYNEQFF

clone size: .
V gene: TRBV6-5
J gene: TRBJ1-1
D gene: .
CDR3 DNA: TGTGCCAGCAGTTACTGGATCGGGGAGGGGGGCGACACTGAAGCTTTCTTT
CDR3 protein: CASSYWIGEGGDTEAFF

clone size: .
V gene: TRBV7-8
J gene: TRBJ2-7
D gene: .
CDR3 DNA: TGTGCCAGCAGCTTAGGTCCCCTCCACAGGTCGACCTACGAGCAGTACTTC
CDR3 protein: CASSLGPLHRSTYEQYF

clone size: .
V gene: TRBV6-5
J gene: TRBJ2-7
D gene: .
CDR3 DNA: TGTGCCAGCAGTGTGGTGGGGCGGTCTTTGTACTTC
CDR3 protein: CASSVVGRSLYF

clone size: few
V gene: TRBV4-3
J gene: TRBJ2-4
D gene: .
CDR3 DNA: TGCGCCAGCAGCCAAGACAGGTTTTTAGCCAAAAACATTCAGTACTTC
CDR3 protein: CASSQDRFLAKNIQYF

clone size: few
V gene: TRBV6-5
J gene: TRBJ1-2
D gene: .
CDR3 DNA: TGTGCCAGCAGTTCATCTTCCGGGGGAGATGGCTACACCTTC
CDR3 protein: CASSSSSGGDGYTF

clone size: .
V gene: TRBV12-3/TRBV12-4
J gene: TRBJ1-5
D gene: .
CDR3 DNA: TGTGCCAGCAGTTTATCCAGGGGTTTCGGAAGCAATCAGCCCCAGCATTTT
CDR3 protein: CASSLSRGFGSNQPQHF

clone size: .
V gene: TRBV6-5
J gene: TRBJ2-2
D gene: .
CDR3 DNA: TGTGCCAGCAGTTACTCCAGGGCAAGGTTCGGGGAGCTGTTTTTT
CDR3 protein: CASSYSRARFGELFF

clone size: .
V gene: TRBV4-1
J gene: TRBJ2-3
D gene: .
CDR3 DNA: TGCGCCAGCAGCCCCGGTTTTAGGGGGGCCGGCACAGATACGCAGTATTTT
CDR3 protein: CASSPGFRGAGTDTQYF

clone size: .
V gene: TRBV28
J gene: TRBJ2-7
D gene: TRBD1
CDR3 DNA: TGTGCCAGCAGCTCCCAAGTCCTAACGAGGGGGCATGGTGATGAGCAGTACTTC
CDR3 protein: CASSSQVLTRGHGDEQYF

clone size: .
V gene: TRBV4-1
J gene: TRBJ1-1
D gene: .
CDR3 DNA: TGCGCCAGCAGCCAAGATGGAGGGATGGGCACTGAAGCTTTCTTT
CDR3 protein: CASSQDGGMGTEAFF

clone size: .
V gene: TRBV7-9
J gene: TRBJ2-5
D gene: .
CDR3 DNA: TGTGCCAGCAGCTCCCGGACAGGAGGGGAGACCCAGTACTTC
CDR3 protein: CASSSRTGGETQYF

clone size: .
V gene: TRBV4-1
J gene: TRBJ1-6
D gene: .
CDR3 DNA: TGCGCCAGCAGCAAACCAGGCAGTTCACCCCTCCACTTT
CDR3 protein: CASSKPGSSPLHF

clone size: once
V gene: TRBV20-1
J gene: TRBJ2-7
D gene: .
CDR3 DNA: TGCAGTGCTCTCTTACTAGCAGCTCCCTACGAGCAGTACTTC
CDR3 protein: CSALLLAAPYEQYF

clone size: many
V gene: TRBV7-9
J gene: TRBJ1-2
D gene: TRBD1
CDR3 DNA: TGTGCCAGCAGCTTAGCCGGGACAGGGAACTATGGCTACACCTTC
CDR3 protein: CASSLAGTGNYGYTF

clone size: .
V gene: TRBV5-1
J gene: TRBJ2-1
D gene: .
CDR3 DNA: TGCGCCAGCAGCTTGTCGTTGGATGAGCAGTTCTTC
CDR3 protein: CASSLSLDEQFF

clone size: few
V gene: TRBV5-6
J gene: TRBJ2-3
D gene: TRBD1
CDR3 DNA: TGTGCCAGCAGCCCCCCGGACAGGGGGCCCACAGATACGCAGTATTTT
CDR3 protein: CASSPPDRGPTDTQYF

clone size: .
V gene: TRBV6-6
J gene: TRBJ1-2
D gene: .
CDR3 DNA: TGTGCCAGCAGTCGGACAGCCTACTATGGCTACACCTTC
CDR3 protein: CASSRTAYYGYTF

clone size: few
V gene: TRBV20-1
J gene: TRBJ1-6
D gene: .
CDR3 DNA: TGCAGTGCTAGAGAAGCAGTAGATTCACCCCTCCACTTT
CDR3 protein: CSAREAVDSPLHF

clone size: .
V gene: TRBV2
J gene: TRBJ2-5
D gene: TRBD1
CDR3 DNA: TGTGCCAGCAGTGAGGAGGGGACAGGGAAAGAGACCCAGTACTTC
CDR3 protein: CASSEEGTGKETQYF

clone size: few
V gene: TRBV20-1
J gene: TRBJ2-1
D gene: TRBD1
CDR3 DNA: TGCAGCGCCTGGGCCCCGGGACAGGGGGCGAATGAGCAGTTCTTC
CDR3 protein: CSAWAPGQGANEQFF

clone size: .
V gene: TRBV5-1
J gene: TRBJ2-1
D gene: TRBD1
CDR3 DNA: TGCGCCAGCAGCTCCACGGGACAGCCGATCTACAATGAGCAGTTCTTC
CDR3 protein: CASSSTGQPIYNEQFF

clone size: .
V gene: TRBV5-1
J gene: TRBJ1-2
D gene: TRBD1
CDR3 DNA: TGCGCCAGCAGCCCGAAGATCGGGACAGGCATAAGTAACTATGGCTACACCTTC
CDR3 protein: CASSPKIGTGISNYGYTF

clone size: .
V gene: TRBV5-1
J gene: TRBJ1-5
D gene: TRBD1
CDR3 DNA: TGCGCCAGCAGCTGGGGGGCAGGGGGACAGCCCCAGCATTTT
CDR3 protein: CASSWGAGGQPQHF

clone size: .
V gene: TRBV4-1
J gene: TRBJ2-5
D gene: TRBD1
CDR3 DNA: TGCGCCAGCAGCCAAGAACCCTCTGGGGTCACCCAGGGGGCCCAGTACTTC
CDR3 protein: CASSQEPSGVTQGAQYF

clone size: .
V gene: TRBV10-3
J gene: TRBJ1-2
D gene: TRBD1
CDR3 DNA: TGTGCCATCAGTATGGGACAGGTTTATCATACCTTC
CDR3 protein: CAISMGQVYHTF

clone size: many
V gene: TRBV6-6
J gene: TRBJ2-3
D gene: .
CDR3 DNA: TGTGCCAGCAGTTCAGGACCCACAGATACGCAGTATTTT
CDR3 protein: CASSSGPTDTQYF

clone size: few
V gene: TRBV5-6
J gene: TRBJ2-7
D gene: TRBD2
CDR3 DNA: TGTGCCAGCAGCCTAGGGACTAGGGGGACCTACGAGCAGTACTTC
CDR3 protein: CASSLGTRGTYEQYF

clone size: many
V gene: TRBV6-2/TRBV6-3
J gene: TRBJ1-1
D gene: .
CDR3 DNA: TGTGCCAGCAGGGGGTCGGACACTGAAGCTTTCTTT
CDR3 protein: CASRGSDTEAFF

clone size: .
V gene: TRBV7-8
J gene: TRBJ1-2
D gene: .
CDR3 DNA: TGTGCCAGCAGCCGAGGGGCAAACTATGGCTACACCTTC
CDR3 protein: CASSRGANYGYTF

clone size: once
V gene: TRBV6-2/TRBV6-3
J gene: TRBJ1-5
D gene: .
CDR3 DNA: TGTGCCAGCAGTGCCGCCAGAGGGCCTGGGGGGGCCAATCAGCCCCAGCATTTT
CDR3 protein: CASSAARGPGGANQPQHF

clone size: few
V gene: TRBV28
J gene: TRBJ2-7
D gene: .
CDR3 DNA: TGTGCCAGCACGGAAGGGGTCGAGCAGTACTTC
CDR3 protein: CASTEGVEQYF

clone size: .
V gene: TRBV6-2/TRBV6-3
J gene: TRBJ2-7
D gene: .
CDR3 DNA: TGTGCCAACAGTGGGAGGTACGAGCAGTACTTC
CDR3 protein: CANSGRYEQYF

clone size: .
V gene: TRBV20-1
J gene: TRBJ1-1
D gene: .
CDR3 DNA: TGCAGTGCTACCTTGGGGGACACTGAAGCTTTCTTT
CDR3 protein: CSATLGDTEAFF

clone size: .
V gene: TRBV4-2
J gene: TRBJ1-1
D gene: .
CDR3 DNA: TGTGCCAGCAGCCAGTTTTCTGCGGGCTCCCTGAACACTGAAGCTTTCTTT
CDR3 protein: CASSQFSAGSLNTEAFF

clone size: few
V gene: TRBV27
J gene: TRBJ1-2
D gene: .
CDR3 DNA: TGTGCCAGCGGGCCTAGGGAAAGGTTCTATGGCTACACCTTC
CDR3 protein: CASGPRERFYGYTF

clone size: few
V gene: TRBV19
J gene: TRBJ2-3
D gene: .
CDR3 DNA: TGTGCCAGTAGTATGGTCTGGGGGGCCTTCACAGATACGCAGTATTTT
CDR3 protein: CASSMVWGAFTDTQYF

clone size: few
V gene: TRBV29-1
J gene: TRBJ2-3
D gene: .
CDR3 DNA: TGCAGCGCGGCCAGCCAGGGGACCCCAGATACGCAGTATTTT
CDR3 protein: CSAASQGTPDTQYF

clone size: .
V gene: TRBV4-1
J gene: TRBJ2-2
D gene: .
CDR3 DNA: TGCGCCAGCAGCCAAGTGAACGTACAGGGGGGGGACGGGGAGCTGTTTTTT
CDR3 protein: CASSQVNVQGGDGELFF

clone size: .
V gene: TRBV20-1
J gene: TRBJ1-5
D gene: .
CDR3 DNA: TGCAGTGCTAGAGATCCGGGGGCGAGCAATCAGCCCCAGCATTTT
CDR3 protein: CSARDPGASNQPQHF

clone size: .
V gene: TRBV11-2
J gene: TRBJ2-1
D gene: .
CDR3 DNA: TGTGCCAGCAGCTCCCGCCTTTATACGGCCTCCTACAATGAGCAGTTCTTC
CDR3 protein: CASSSRLYTASYNEQFF

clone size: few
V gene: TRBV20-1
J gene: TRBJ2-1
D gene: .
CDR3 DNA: TGCAGTGCTAGAAGGGAAGTAAACAATGAGCAGTTCTTC
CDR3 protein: CSARREVNNEQFF

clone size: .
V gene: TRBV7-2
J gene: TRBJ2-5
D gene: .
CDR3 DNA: TGTGCCAGCAGCGTGGACAGCACCCAAGAGACCCAGTACTTC
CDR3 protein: CASSVDSTQETQYF

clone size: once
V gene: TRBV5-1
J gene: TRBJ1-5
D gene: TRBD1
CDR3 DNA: TGCGCCAGCAGCTTGGGGACAGGGAGAAATCAGCCCCAGCATTTT
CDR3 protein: CASSLGTGRNQPQHF

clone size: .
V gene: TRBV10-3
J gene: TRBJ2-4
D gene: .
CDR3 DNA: TGTGCCATGGGAGGGACAGGAAACATTCAGTACTTC
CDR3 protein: CAMGGTGNIQYF

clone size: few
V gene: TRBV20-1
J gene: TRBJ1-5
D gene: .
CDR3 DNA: TGCAGTGCTAGAGATCCGGCAGACGGAACGAGCAATCAGCCCCAGCATTTT
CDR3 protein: CSARDPADGTSNQPQHF

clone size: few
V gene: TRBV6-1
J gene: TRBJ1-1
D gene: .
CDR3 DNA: TGTGCCAGCAGCTCCGAACACGATGAAGCTTTCTTT
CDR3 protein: CASSSEHDEAFF

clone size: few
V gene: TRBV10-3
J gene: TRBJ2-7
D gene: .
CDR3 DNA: TGTGCCATCCGCCAACAGGATCATGACTACGAGCAGTACTTC
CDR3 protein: CAIRQQDHDYEQYF

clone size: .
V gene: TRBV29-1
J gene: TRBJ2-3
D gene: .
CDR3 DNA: TGCAGCGCCAGCCAGGATACGCAGTATTTT
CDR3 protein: CSASQDTQYF

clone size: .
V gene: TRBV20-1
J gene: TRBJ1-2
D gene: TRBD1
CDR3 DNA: TGCAGTGCTAGACCAAACCAGGGGGTCACCTATGGCTACACCTTC
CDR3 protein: CSARPNQGVTYGYTF